The 25 T cell receptor beta chains below were found in one sample sequenced in a study of cytomegalovirus exposure and HLA in healthy donors. The study ran its PCR with 60 Vbeta and 13 Jbeta primers. The protocol was immunoSEQ multiplex PCR, while the TCRdb copy is restricted to in-frame clones and leaves out a portion. Among over 130,000 clones listed, nearly 90% were seen once. The sample was PBMCs. These receptors all come from a woman aged 40 to 50 in good health and CMV-seronegative.

A remark on this clone: The junction shows a germline mismatch at one end, possibly a read error. This rearrangement joins TRBV7-9 to TRBJ1-1, with a possible D match to TRBD1 (6 bases). This CDR3 region has 13 residues. Germline CDR1 and CDR2: SEHNR and FQNEAQ (reference sequence). The CDR3, as DNA: TGTTCCAGCGATACAGGGATGAACACTGAAGCTTTCTTT. This codes for CSSDTGMNTEAFF.

Of note for this clone: Other DNA sequences of this sample code for an identical CDR3. This sequence joins TRBV7-9 and TRBJ1-2; tentatively, D is TRBD1 (6 bases). The CDR3 consists of 13 residues. Trimming removed 5 bases from V and 4 bases from J, with 11 bases in between. CDR1 is SEHNR and CDR2 is FQNEAQ in the germline V gene (reference sequence). CDR3 bases: TGTGCCAGCAGCCTACGGGGGGCCTATGGCTACACCTTC. The encoded protein is CASSLRGAYGYTF.

This clone was observed once. This chain uses TRBV7-2 with TRBJ2-1; TRBD2 agrees at 9 bases. V was pared by 2 bases and J by 2 bases, with 7 bases of the junction left unmatched. Germline V gives CDR1 SGHTA, CDR2 FQGNSA. This CDR3 has 17 residues. The CDR3 loop is CASSLTSGRSPYNEQFF. The CDR3 bases are TGTGCCAGCAGCTTAACGAGCGGGAGGAGTCCCTACAATGAGCAGTTCTTC.

The chain recombines TRBV7-8 with TRBJ1-2; D is unresolved. This CDR3 is 17 amino acids long. V lost 1 base and J lost 6, with 21 bases in between. Per the germline V gene, CDR1 is SGHVS and CDR2 is FQNEAQ. CDR3 loop: CASSLVSFGFPNDGYTF. The CDR3 DNA reads as TGTGCCAGCAGCTTAGTATCGTTCGGGTTCCCGAACGATGGCTACACCTTC.

This clone was found once. The chain couples TRBV5-6 to TRBJ2-5; D not certain. V shed 4 bases and J shed 5 bases, with 6 bases lying between them. The CDR3 has 11 amino acids. CDR1 is SGHDT, CDR2 YYEEEE, per germline. This CDR3 reads CASSHSETQYF. The CDR3 DNA follows: TGTGCCAGCAGCCATAGTGAGACCCAGTACTTC. Full variable domain (remainder filled in from reference TRBV5-6 and TRBJ2-5): DAGVTQSPTHLIKTRGQQVTLRCSPKSGHDTVSWYQQALGQGPQFIFQYYEEEERQRGNFPDRFSGHQFPNYSSELNVNALLLGDSALYLCASSHSETQYFGPGTRLLVL.

The gene calls are TRBV4-1 and TRBJ2-7; 7 bases are a match to TRBD1. There are 18 residues in the CDR3. Per the germline V gene, CDR1 is MGHRA and CDR2 is YSYEKL. V lost 1 base and J lost 2; bases outside the gene matches: 14. The DNA of the CDR3 is TGCGCCAGCAGCCAAGGGATCTTCCAGACAGGGTCACCCTACGAGCAGTACTTC. It codes for CASSQGIFQTGSPYEQYF.

Worth noting for this clone: In the same sample, other DNA sequences code for this CDR3. DNA of the CDR3: TGTGCCAGCAGTGAATTGATGACTAGCGGCTATGACTCCTACAATGAGCAGTTCTTC. Translation: CASSELMTSGYDSYNEQFF. The rearrangement links TRBV2 to TRBJ2-1, with 9 nucleotides matching TRBD2. V trimming: 2 bases; J trimming: 0 bases; junction bases outside the gene matches: 11. Germline assignment: CDR1 SNHLY and CDR2 FYNNEI. This CDR3 has 19 residues. The full variable domain, completed using reference TRBV2 and TRBJ2-1, is EPEVTQTPSHQVTQMGQEVILRCVPISNHLYFYWYRQILGQKVEFLVSFYNNEISEKSEIFDDQFSVERPDGSNFTLKIRSTKLEDSAMYFCASSELMTSGYDSYNEQFFGPGTRLTVL.

This clone showed up just once. The chain carries TRBV6-5 and TRBJ2-4; D may be TRBD1 (6 bases). CDR3 size: 13 residues. From germline, CDR1 is MNHEY and CDR2 SVGAGI. The V end lost 8 bases, the J end lost 0 bases, and 8 bases lay between the germline ends. CDR3 sequence (DNA): TGTGCCAGCCGGGACACAGCCAAAAACATTCAGTACTTC. Protein sequence: CASRDTAKNIQYF.

CDR3 residues: CASSKAGLAGPSTDTQYF. The CDR3, as DNA: TGTGCCAGCAGTAAGGCGGGGCTAGCGGGACCTAGCACAGATACGCAGTATTTT. The chain recombines TRBV13 with TRBJ2-3, with TRBD2 identical over 9 bases. With V trimmed by 6 bases and J by 0 bases, 13 bases remained unmatched. CDR3 length: 18 amino acids. Looked up from germline, CDR1 is PRHDT and CDR2 is FYEKMQ (reference sequence).

The chain carries TRBV5-1 and TRBJ2-3; TRBD2 aligns across 11 bases. Germline lookup yields CDR1 SGHRS and CDR2 YFSETQ. With V trimmed by 7 bases and J by 0 bases, 4 bases remained unmatched. The CDR3 has 15 amino acids. The CDR3 sequence is CASLAGGLSTDTQYF. The CDR3 DNA follows: TGCGCCAGCCTAGCGGGAGGATTGAGCACAGATACGCAGTATTTT.

J is TRBJ1-3 and V is TRBV7-3; D call uncertain. CDR1 SGHTA and CDR2 FQGTGA come from the germline V gene. The CDR3 spans 13 residues. V gave up 5 bases and J gave up 4 bases, with 9 bases separating them. In nucleotides, the CDR3 is TGTGCCAGCAGCCTAGAGGCGGGAAACACCATATATTTT. It encodes CASSLEAGNTIYF.

This rearrangement joins TRBV7-6 to TRBJ2-5; maybe TRBD2 (9 bases). This CDR3 has 16 residues. Germline V gene lookup returns CDR1 SGHVS and CDR2 FNYEAQ. With 0 bases removed from V and 7 bases from J, the gap between germline ends came to 18 bases. The CDR3 bases are TGTGCCAGCAGCTTAGCGGTGTCTAGCGGGACAGGGACCCAGTACTTC. It translates to CASSLAVSSGTGTQYF.

The rearrangement links TRBV7-2 to TRBJ2-7; tentative D call: TRBD2 (5 bases). CDR1 is SGHTA, CDR2 FQGNSA, per germline. V lost 5 bases and J lost 6, with 20 bases in between. The CDR3 sequence is 15 residues long. CDR3 nucleotide sequence: TGTGCCAGCAGCCTCGTGGATACGGGAACGGGCGAGCAGTACTTC. The encoded protein is CASSLVDTGTGEQYF.

The V gene is TRBV30, the J gene TRBJ1-5, with D possibly matching TRBD1 (6 bases). The CDR3 covers 18 residues. V was cut by 0 bases and J by 5 bases, with 23 bases left in between. The germline V gene encodes CDR1 GTSNPN and CDR2 SVGIG (reference sequence). CDR3 region: CAWSVRGHKSPRDQPQHF. The CDR3 bases are TGTGCCTGGAGTGTACGGGGACACAAATCCCCGCGGGATCAGCCCCAGCATTTT.

The CDR3 DNA reads TGTGCCAGCAGCTTCGGGGGGCCCAACACCGGGGAGCTGTTTTTT. Protein sequence: CASSFGGPNTGELFF. The V and J genes are TRBV5-4 and TRBJ2-2; possibly TRBD2 for D (7 bases). Between the trimmed V and J ends, which lost 2 bases and 2 bases, there was a span of 10 bases. The CDR3 spans 15 residues. Per germline, CDR1 SGHNT and CDR2 YYREEE (reference sequence). The variable domain in full, completed from reference TRBV5-4 and TRBJ2-2, reads ETGVTQSPTHLIKTRGQQVTLRCSSQSGHNTVSWYQQALGQGPQFIFQYYREEENGRGNFPPRFSGLQFPNYSSELNVNALELDDSALYLCASSFGGPNTGELFFGEGSRLTVL.

This chain links TRBV28 with TRBJ2-3, with 7 bases that match TRBD2. Germline CDR1 and CDR2: MDHEN and SYDVKM. J gave up 4 bases and V 5 bases, and 15 bases lay outside the gene matches. The CDR3 contains 17 residues. The CDR3 region is CASSGVRLNLAADTQYF. The CDR3 DNA reads TGTGCCAGCAGTGGGGTTAGACTTAATCTAGCGGCAGATACGCAGTATTTT.

This chain connects TRBV5-4 to TRBJ2-3; D perhaps matches TRBD2 (5 bases). The CDR3 has 14 amino acids. The V gene's germline CDR1 is SGHNT and CDR2 YYREEE (reference sequence). Trimming removed 2 bases from V and 1 base from J, with 8 bases in between. CDR3 region: CASSFGAGTDTQYF. Here the CDR3 DNA reads TGTGCCAGCAGCTTCGGAGCGGGCACAGATACGCAGTATTTT.

The chain links TRBV5-1 to TRBJ1-3, with D tentatively TRBD1 (6 bases). The CDR3 length is 16 residues. V lost 0 bases, J lost 1 base, and 11 bases lay in between. In germline, CDR1 is SGHRS, CDR2 YFSETQ. CDR3 sequence: CASSLDYTGSGNTIYF. CDR3 nucleotide sequence: TGCGCCAGCAGCTTGGATTACACAGGGTCTGGAAACACCATATATTTT.

This rearrangement joins TRBV4-1 to TRBJ2-3; possible D gene TRBD2, 7 bases. Germline V lookup: CDR1 MGHRA, CDR2 YSYEKL. The CDR3 has 14 residues. Trimming took off 5 bases at V and 2 bases at J, with 11 bases between the two ends. The CDR3 DNA is TGCGCCAGCAGCTTAGGGGGGGCCACAGATACGCAGTATTTT. As protein: CASSLGGATDTQYF.

The V and J genes are TRBV4-1 and TRBJ2-6; D may be TRBD2 (5 bases). The CDR3 runs to 19 residues. The V and J ends lost 2 bases and 0 bases respectively, with 17 bases between them. From germline, CDR1 is MGHRA and CDR2 YSYEKL. The CDR3 sequence is CASSQKELGAFSGANVLTF. The CDR3 coding sequence is TGCGCCAGCAGCCAAAAGGAACTGGGAGCTTTCTCTGGGGCCAACGTCCTGACTTTC.

This clone has only one observation. The rearrangement joins TRBV10-1 to TRBJ2-1; TRBD2 matches 7 bases. This CDR3 is built from 14 residues. Unmatched junction bases numbered 3, after V lost 4 bases and J lost 3 bases. Germline loops: CDR1 WNHNN, CDR2 SYGVQD (reference sequence). In nucleotides, the CDR3 is TGCGCCAGCAGTGGAGGGACTATCTACAATGAGCAGTTCTTC. Its translation: CASSGGTIYNEQFF.

The V gene is TRBV10-2, the J gene TRBJ2-5; D is possibly TRBD1 (5 bases). The CDR3 length is 13 residues. Germline loops: CDR1 WSHSY, CDR2 SAAADI. The V and J ends lost 4 bases and 5 bases respectively, with 11 bases between them. Here the CDR3 reads CASSVDSWETQYF. CDR3 nucleotides: TGCGCCAGCAGTGTAGACAGCTGGGAGACCCAGTACTTC.

The chain is built from TRBV2 and TRBJ2-2; tentatively, D is TRBD2 (6 bases). V gave up 6 bases and J gave up 6 bases, with 14 bases separating them. In germline, CDR1 is SNHLY, CDR2 FYNNEI. CDR3 length: 14 amino acids. The CDR3 spells CASSIAVRAGELFF. The CDR3 region has the DNA TGTGCCAGCAGCATAGCGGTCCGCGCCGGGGAGCTGTTTTTT.

This sequence joins TRBV5-4 and TRBJ2-1, with a weak D call TRBD2 (5 bases). Between the trimmed V and J ends, which lost 6 bases and 1 base, there was a span of 14 bases. CDR1 is SGHNT, CDR2 YYREEE, per germline (reference sequence). The CDR3 contains 15 residues. The CDR3 loop is CASTFGLGSYNEQFF. DNA for the CDR3: TGTGCCAGCACATTTGGACTTGGGTCCTACAATGAGCAGTTCTTC.

The chain joins TRBV7-9 to TRBJ2-1; TRBD2 matches at 8 bases. This CDR3 is 16 amino acids long. The V gene end was trimmed by 8 bases and the J gene end by 6 bases; junction bases not matched to a gene: 15. Germline V gene data show CDR1 as SEHNR and CDR2 as FQNEAQ (reference sequence). The CDR3 loop is CASGERSGRPTNEQFF. The CDR3 DNA reads TGTGCCAGCGGCGAGAGAAGCGGGAGACCTACCAATGAGCAGTTCTTC.